This T cell receptor beta chain originates from a study of radiotherapy plus CTLA-4 blockade in lung cancer. Trimming took 9 bases from V and 3 from J, leaving 19 bases between them. CDR3 length: 15 residues. Germline V CDR1 and CDR2: ENHRY, SYGVKD. Assay: immunoSEQ multiplex PCR; the TCRdb copy retains only in-frame clones and omits some. The sample lists approximately 60,000 clones, around four fifths occurring once. The source material was peripheral blood, sampled from a patient treated with radiotherapy plus ipilimumab. The rearrangement uses TRBV10-3 and TRBJ2-3, with D possibly being TRBD2 (7 bases). This receptor was obtained from a human donor with non-small cell lung cancer whose response to radiotherapy plus ipilimumab could not be evaluated. The CDR3 sequence is CAIQGSGVGTDTQYF. CDR3 in DNA: TGTGCCATTCAGGGGAGCGGGGTTGGGACAGATACGCAGTATTTT.